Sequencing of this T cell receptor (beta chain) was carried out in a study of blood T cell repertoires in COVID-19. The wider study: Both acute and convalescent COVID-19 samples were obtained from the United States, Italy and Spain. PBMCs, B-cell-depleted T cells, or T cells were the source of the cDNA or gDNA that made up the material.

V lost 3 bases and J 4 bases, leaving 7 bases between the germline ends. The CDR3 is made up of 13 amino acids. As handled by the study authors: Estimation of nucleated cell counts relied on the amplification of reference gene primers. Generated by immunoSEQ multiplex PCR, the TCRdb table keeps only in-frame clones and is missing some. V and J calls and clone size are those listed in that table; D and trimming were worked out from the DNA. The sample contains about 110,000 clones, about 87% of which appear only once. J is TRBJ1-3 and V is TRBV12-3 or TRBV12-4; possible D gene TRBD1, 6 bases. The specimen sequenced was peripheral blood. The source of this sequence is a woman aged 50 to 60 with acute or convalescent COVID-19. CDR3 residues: CASSFTGGNTIYF. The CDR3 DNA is TGTGCCAGCAGTTTTACAGGGGGAAACACCATATATTTT.